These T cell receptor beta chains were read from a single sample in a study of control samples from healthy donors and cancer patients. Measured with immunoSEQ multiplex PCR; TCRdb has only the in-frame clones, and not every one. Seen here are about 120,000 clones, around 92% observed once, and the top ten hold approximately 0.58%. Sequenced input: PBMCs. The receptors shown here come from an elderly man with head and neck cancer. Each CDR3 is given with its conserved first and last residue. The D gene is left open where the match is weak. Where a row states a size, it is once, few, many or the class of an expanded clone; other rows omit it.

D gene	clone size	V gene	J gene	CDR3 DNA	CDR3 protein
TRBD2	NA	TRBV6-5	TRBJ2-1	TGTGCCAGCAGCTCACTAGCGGTAGGGTCCAATGAGCAGTTCTTC	CASSSLAVGSNEQFF
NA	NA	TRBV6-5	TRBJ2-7	TGTGCCAGCCGAGTGGGAGGACAAAGCAAGGAGCAGTACTTC	CASRVGGQSKEQYF
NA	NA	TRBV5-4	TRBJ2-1	TGTGCCAGCAGCTTGGCAGGAGGGACACTCGTCTACAATGAGCAGTTCTTC	CASSLAGGTLVYNEQFF
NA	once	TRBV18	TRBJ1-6	TGTGCCAGCTCTTATTCGGGGGGCAAGGATTCACCCCTCCACTTT	CASSYSGGKDSPLHF
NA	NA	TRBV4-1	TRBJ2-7	TGCGCCAGCAGCCAAGAGCCCCAGCGGAGATTCCGCCACCCCTACGAGCAGTACTTC	CASSQEPQRRFRHPYEQYF
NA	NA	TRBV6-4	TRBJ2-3	TGTGCCAGCAGTCTTGGCTCCGGAGGATCAGATACGCAGTATTTT	CASSLGSGGSDTQYF
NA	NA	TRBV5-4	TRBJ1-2	TGTGCCAGCAGCTTGGGAGGTGCGGGGGGCGCCTATGGCTACACCTTC	CASSLGGAGGAYGYTF
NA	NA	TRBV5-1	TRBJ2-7	TGCGCCAGCAGCTTTGCCGGCTACGAGCAGTACTTC	CASSFAGYEQYF
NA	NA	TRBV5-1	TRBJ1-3	TGCGCCAGCAGCACCCAGGACGGCTCTGGAAACACCATATATTTT	CASSTQDGSGNTIYF
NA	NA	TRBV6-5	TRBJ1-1	TGTGCCAGCAGTTACTGGGGTTGGACTTTCTTT	CASSYWGWTFF
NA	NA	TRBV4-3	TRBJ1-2	TGCGCCAGCAGCCAAAGGGGGGGCGGCTACACCTTC	CASSQRGGGYTF
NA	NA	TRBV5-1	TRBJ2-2	TGCGCCAGCAGCTTTCGACTTCATGAGAACACCGGGGAGCTGTTTTTT	CASSFRLHENTGELFF
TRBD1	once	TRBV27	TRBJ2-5	TGTGCCAGCAGTTTGGCGGGACAGGACCAAGAGACCCAGTACTTC	CASSLAGQDQETQYF
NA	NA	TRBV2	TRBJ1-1	TGTGCCAGCACTTCGGAGAGGGCGGTTGAAGCTTTCTTT	CASTSERAVEAFF
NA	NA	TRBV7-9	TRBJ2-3	TGTGCCAGCAGCTTAGTGGCAGCGACAGATACGCAGTATTTT	CASSLVAATDTQYF
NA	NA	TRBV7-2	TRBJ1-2	TGTGCCAGCAGCTGGGATAAAAACTATGGCTACACCTTC	CASSWDKNYGYTF
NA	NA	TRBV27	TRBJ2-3	TGTGCCAGCGCCTCAAGGGGAACGCGGGACAGAGGCACAGATACGCAGTATTTT	CASASRGTRDRGTDTQYF
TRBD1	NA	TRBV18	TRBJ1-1	TGTGCCAGCTCACTAGCAGACAGGGGGAACACTGAAGCTTTCTTT	CASSLADRGNTEAFF
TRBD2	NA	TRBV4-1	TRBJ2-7	TGCGCCAGCAGCCAAACTAGCGGCCCCTACGAGCAGTACTTC	CASSQTSGPYEQYF
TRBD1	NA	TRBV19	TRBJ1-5	TGTGCCAGTAGTATTCGAACAGGGGGGGACAATCAGCCCCAGCATTTT	CASSIRTGGDNQPQHF
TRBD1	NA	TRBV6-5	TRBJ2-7	TGTGCCAGCAGTCGTCGACAGGGGGACTACGAGCAGTACTTC	CASSRRQGDYEQYF
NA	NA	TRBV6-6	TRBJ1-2	TGTGCCAGTACAGGAAATAACTATGGCTACACCTTC	CASTGNNYGYTF
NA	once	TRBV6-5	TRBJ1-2	TGTGCCAGCAATGCAAATGGGGGCTACACCTTC	CASNANGGYTF
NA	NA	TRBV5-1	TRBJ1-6	TGCGCCAGCAGCTTGGGGGGACAAGCTGTCGGAAATTCACCCCTCCACTTT	CASSLGGQAVGNSPLHF
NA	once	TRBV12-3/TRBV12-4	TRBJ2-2	TGTGCCAGTTCGCCTCAGGTGGCCGGGGAGCTGTTTTTT	CASSPQVAGELFF
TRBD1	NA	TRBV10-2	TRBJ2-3	TGCGCCAGCAGAGCGGGACAGGGCCCTACAGATACGCAGTATTTT	CASRAGQGPTDTQYF
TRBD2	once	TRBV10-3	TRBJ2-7	TGTGCCATCAGTGTGCTAGCGGGCTACGAGCAGTACTTC	CAISVLAGYEQYF
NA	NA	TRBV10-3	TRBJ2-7	TGTGCCATCAGTGGGCAGGAGGACTACGAGCAGTACTTC	CAISGQEDYEQYF
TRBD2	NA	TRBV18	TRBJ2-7	TGTGCCAGCTCACGGACTAGCGGGGACACCTACGAGCAGTACTTC	CASSRTSGDTYEQYF
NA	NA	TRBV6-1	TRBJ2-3	TGTGCCAGCAGTGAAAGGGGGGGACATGATACGCAGTATTTT	CASSERGGHDTQYF
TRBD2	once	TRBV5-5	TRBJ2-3	TGTGCCAGCAGGCGGGGGGGCCGAGTAGATACGCAGTATTTT	CASRRGGRVDTQYF
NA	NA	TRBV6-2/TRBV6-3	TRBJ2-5	TGTGCCAGCAGTTATGGAGTGTCCCCCGATGGTGGAGAGACCCAGTACTTC	CASSYGVSPDGGETQYF
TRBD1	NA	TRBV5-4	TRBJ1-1	TGTGCCAGCAGCTTGCCAGGGGGCACTGAAGCTTTCTTT	CASSLPGGTEAFF
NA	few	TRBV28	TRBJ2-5	TGTGCCAGCAGTTTTGGGGTCCAAGAGACCCAGTACTTC	CASSFGVQETQYF
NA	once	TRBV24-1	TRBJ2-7	TGTGCCACCAGTCCCTACGAGCAGTACTTC	CATSPYEQYF
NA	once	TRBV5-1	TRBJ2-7	TGCGCCAGCAGCTTATCGGACCAGGGCCACGAGCAGTACTTC	CASSLSDQGHEQYF
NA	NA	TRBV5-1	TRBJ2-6	TGCGCCAGCAGCTTGTGGGCAGGGGCTGGGGCCAACGTCCTGACTTTC	CASSLWAGAGANVLTF
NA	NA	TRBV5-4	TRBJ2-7	TGTGCCAGCAGCTTGGCCGGGACTTTCACTTACGAGCAGTACTTC	CASSLAGTFTYEQYF